These 30 T cell receptor beta chains share one sample of origin, sequenced in a study of T cell responses to AZD1222 COVID-19 vaccine. Method: immunoSEQ multiplex PCR; TCRdb's copy keeps in-frame clones and lacks some. The data contain tens of thousands of clones, over 80% of them singletons. The sample here was peripheral blood, taken on day 0 of AZD1222 vaccination. The origin of the receptors is an adult in good health.

The genes are TRBV6-1 and TRBJ2-7; TRBD1 aligns across 8 bases. Germline CDR1 and CDR2: MNHNS and SASEGT. The CDR3 length is 16 residues. After removal of 4 bases from V and 1 base from J, the junction contained 9 bases not matched to a gene. CDR3 amino acids: CASSGTGGALSYEQYF. CDR3 bases: TGTGCCAGCAGTGGTACAGGGGGAGCGCTTTCCTACGAGCAGTACTTC.

The chain is built from TRBV5-1 and TRBJ1-3; no clear D. Germline CDR1 SGHRS, CDR2 YFSETQ. V was pared by 4 bases and J by 4 bases, with 9 bases between. The CDR3 totals 13 residues. CDR3 DNA: TGCGCCAGCAGCCCCTACACCGGAAACACCATATATTTT. Translation: CASSPYTGNTIYF.

Regarding this clone: The conserved phenylalanine or tryptophan normally closing the CDR3 is absent here, so this likely arose from a read error. This CDR3 is CASSIGPNTEAFL. DNA of the CDR3: TGTGCCAGTAGTATCGGGCCGAACACTGAAGCTTTCCTT. This chain joins TRBV19 and TRBJ1-1; D is undetermined. The length of the CDR3 is 13 residues. Germline-derived CDR1 and CDR2 are LNHDA and SQIVND (reference sequence). Between the trimmed V and J ends, which lost 3 bases and 1 base, there was a span of 6 bases.

The rearrangement links TRBV19 to TRBJ1-1; D not certain. The CDR3 extends over 14 amino acids. Trimming left V 2 bases short and J 6 bases short, with 13 bases between. CDR1 is LNHDA and CDR2 is SQIVND in the germline V gene (reference sequence). CDR3 protein: CASSIKVQTPEAFF. The CDR3 coding sequence is TGTGCCAGTAGTATAAAGGTTCAGACCCCTGAAGCTTTCTTT. The full variable domain, rest sourced from reference TRBV19 and TRBJ1-1, is DGGITQSPKYLFRKEGQNVTLSCEQNLNHDAMYWYRQDPGQGLRLIYYSQIVNDFQKGDIAEGYSVSREKKESFPLTVTSAQKNPTAFYLCASSIKVQTPEAFFGQGTRLTVV.

The chain recombines TRBV18 with TRBJ2-2, with D perhaps assigned TRBD1 or TRBD2 (5 bases each). This CDR3 is 16 amino acids long. Germline values: CDR1 KGHSH, CDR2 LQKENI. Trimming took 3 bases from V and 4 from J, leaving 15 bases between them. The DNA of the CDR3 is TGTGCCAGCTCACCCCGTATAGGGGCGGGCACCGGGGAGCTGTTTTTT. Translation gives CASSPRIGAGTGELFF.

The J gene is TRBJ1-5, the V gene TRBV6-1; D is perhaps TRBD1 (5 bases). V was clipped by 2 bases and J by 1 base, with 9 bases between them. The germline gives CDR1 MNHNS, CDR2 SASEGT. The CDR3 extends over 15 amino acids. CDR3 region: CASSERRDSNQPQHF. For the CDR3, the DNA is TGTGCCAGCAGTGAAAGGCGGGACAGCAATCAGCCCCAGCATTTT.

The chain recombines TRBV24-1 with TRBJ1-1, with D hard to call. There are 15 residues in the CDR3. The germline V gene has CDR1 KGHDR and CDR2 SFDVKD. V lost 5 bases and J lost 0, with 12 bases in between. CDR3 residues: CATSGQEPMNTEAFF. CDR3 DNA: TGTGCCACCAGTGGGCAGGAACCTATGAACACTGAAGCTTTCTTT.

As concerns this clone: The sample holds other DNA sequences that translate to the same CDR3. The chain recombines TRBV11-2 with TRBJ2-5, with TRBD2 matching 14 bases. Germline V gene data show CDR1 as SGHAT and CDR2 as FQNNGV. CDR3 size: 15 residues. V dropped 3 bases and J dropped 4; count of bases not matched to a gene: 1. The CDR3 DNA follows: TGTGCCAGCAGCTTGGGACTAGCGGGGGCAGAGACCCAGTACTTC. Its translation is CASSLGLAGAETQYF. The full variable domain, with the rest looked up from reference TRBV11-2 and TRBJ2-5, is EAGVAQSPRYKIIEKRQSVAFWCNPISGHATLYWYQQILGQGPKLLIQFQNNGVVDDSQLPKDRFSAERLKGVDSTLKIQPAKLEDSAVYLCASSLGLAGAETQYFGPGTRLLVL.

This clone turned up a few times. V is TRBV6-5 and J is TRBJ1-3; 7 bases align to TRBD1. J gave up 4 bases and V 8 bases, and 8 bases lay outside the gene matches. Germline V gene data show CDR1 as MNHEY and CDR2 as SVGAGI. CDR3 size: 14 residues. The CDR3: CASQPDRRGNTIYF. The CDR3 nucleotides are TGTGCCAGCCAGCCGGACAGGAGGGGAAACACCATATATTTT.

The CDR3 bases are TGTGCCAGCAGGCCCTCCTCAGGGGGTTGGCTACCTGAAGCTTTCTTT. Translating it yields CASRPSSGGWLPEAFF. The chain has TRBV28 and TRBJ1-1; 7 nucleotides match TRBD1. CDR1 and CDR2 (germline): MDHEN, SYDVKM. The CDR3 is 16 amino acids. V gave up 6 bases and J gave up 6 bases; unmatched junction bases: 16.

This chain links TRBV7-9 with TRBJ2-7; D gene unclear. The CDR3 is 12 residues long. The germline CDR1 and CDR2 sequences are SEHNR and FQNEAQ (reference sequence). The V end lost 4 bases, the J end lost 1 base, and 5 bases lay between the germline ends. CDR3 in amino acids: CASSWGSYEQYF. The CDR3 DNA reads TGTGCCAGCAGCTGGGGATCCTACGAGCAGTACTTC.

CDR3 sequence: CASSESTGQGHTEAFF. CDR3 bases: TGTGCCAGCAGTGAGTCTACGGGACAGGGGCACACTGAAGCTTTCTTT. This chain connects TRBV6-4 to TRBJ1-1; TRBD1 agrees at 10 bases. V dropped 3 bases and J dropped 3; count of bases not matched to a gene: 7. This CDR3 contains 16 residues. Germline loops: CDR1 MRHNA, CDR2 SNTAGT.

CDR3 protein: CASSASGSSSYEQYF. The CDR3 nucleotides are TGTGCCAGCAGCGCGAGCGGGTCGAGCTCCTACGAGCAGTACTTC. The chain uses TRBV9 and TRBJ2-7, with a weak D call TRBD2 (6 bases). Germline-derived CDR1 and CDR2 are SGDLS and YYNGEE. This CDR3 has 15 residues. Trimming pared 3 bases from V and 0 bases from J, leaving 13 bases between.

The genes are TRBV18 and TRBJ1-5; D may be TRBD1 (5 bases). The V gene lost 3 bases and the J gene lost 2 bases, with 14 bases spanning the gap. This CDR3 has 16 amino acids. CDR1 KGHSH and CDR2 LQKENI come from the germline V gene. The CDR3 is CASSPSDSAGNQPQHF. The CDR3 DNA reads as TGTGCCAGCTCACCTTCCGACAGTGCGGGCAATCAGCCCCAGCATTTT. The variable domain in full, completed from reference TRBV18 and TRBJ1-5, reads NAGVMQNPRHLVRRRGQEARLRCSPMKGHSHVYWYRQLPEEGLKFMVYLQKENIIDESGMPKERFSAEFPKEGPSILRIQQVVRGDSAAYFCASSPSDSAGNQPQHFGDGTRLSIL.

This chain links TRBV7-8 with TRBJ2-7; the D gene is possibly TRBD2 (5 bases). Trimming cost V 4 bases and J 0 bases, with 13 bases left between them. This CDR3 is built from 15 residues. Germline V lookup: CDR1 SGHVS, CDR2 FQNEAQ. For the CDR3, the DNA is TGTGCCAGCAGCTCGAGGGTCGTTACCTCCTACGAGCAGTACTTC. Protein product: CASSSRVVTSYEQYF.

The chain carries TRBV28 and TRBJ1-2; 10 nucleotides agree with TRBD1. V was clipped by 5 bases and J by 6 bases; unmatched bases: 15. Germline-derived CDR1 and CDR2 are MDHEN and SYDVKM. The CDR3 has 17 residues. The CDR3 DNA sequence: TGTGCCAGCAGTCTCTACGGAAGGACAGGGGGGGCTCATGGCTACACCTTC. Encoded protein: CASSLYGRTGGAHGYTF.

The chain uses TRBV7-2 and TRBJ1-5, with 10 nucleotides matching TRBD1. Unmatched junction bases numbered 8, after V lost 2 bases and J lost 7 bases. Germline assignment: CDR1 SGHTA and CDR2 FQGNSA. The CDR3 loop spans 16 amino acids. CDR3 amino acids: CASSLTRTGGGQPQHF. The CDR3 DNA follows: TGTGCCAGCAGCTTAACGAGGACAGGGGGAGGGCAGCCCCAGCATTTT.

CDR3 nucleotides: TGTGCCAGTAGTCCCGGGACGGGAGGTTCGGTCACTGAAGCTTTCTTT. Protein sequence: CASSPGTGGSVTEAFF. The V call is TRBV19, the J call TRBJ1-1, with D maybe TRBD1 (5 bases). Germline V lookup: CDR1 LNHDA, CDR2 SQIVND (reference sequence). The CDR3 runs 16 residues. V lost 5 bases, J lost 4 bases, and 20 bases lay in between. The entire variable domain, with the rest obtained from reference TRBV19 and TRBJ1-1, is as follows: DGGITQSPKYLFRKEGQNVTLSCEQNLNHDAMYWYRQDPGQGLRLIYYSQIVNDFQKGDIAEGYSVSREKKESFPLTVTSAQKNPTAFYLCASSPGTGGSVTEAFFGQGTRLTVV.

CDR3 nucleotide sequence: TGTGCCAGTTCTTGGGAGACTGGAAACACCATATATTTT. It yields the protein CASSWETGNTIYF. The rearrangement joins TRBV19 to TRBJ1-3; no reliable D call. Germline V gene sequence: CDR1 LNHDA, CDR2 SQIVND (reference sequence). V gave up 8 bases and J gave up 2 bases, with 10 bases separating them. This CDR3 spans 13 amino acids.

The chain carries TRBV11-3 and TRBJ1-2; the D gene is possibly TRBD1 (5 bases). CDR3 length: 15 amino acids. CDR1 SGHNT and CDR2 YENEEA come from the germline V gene. V was cut by 5 bases and J by 7 bases, with 20 bases left in between. The CDR3 DNA reads as TGTGCCAGCAGCGACCGGGGGAAGGGAAAGAGTGGCTACACCTTC. Its translation is CASSDRGKGKSGYTF.

The J gene is TRBJ1-4, the V gene TRBV5-1; D gene unclear. The CDR3 is 15 residues long. Looked up from germline, CDR1 is SGHRS and CDR2 is YFSETQ. Trimming took 0 bases from V and 0 from J, leaving 6 bases between them. The CDR3 here is CASSLEGATNEKLFF. The CDR3 region has the DNA TGCGCCAGCAGCTTGGAGGGTGCAACTAATGAAAAACTGTTTTTT.

This chain connects TRBV27 to TRBJ1-6; D gene ambiguous. The V gene lost 7 bases and the J gene lost 0 bases, with 10 bases spanning the gap. Germline V CDR1 and CDR2: MNHEY, SMNVEV (reference sequence). The CDR3 loop spans 15 amino acids. CDR3 in amino acids: CASNSLSSYNSPLHF. CDR3 nucleotides: TGTGCCAGCAACTCCCTAAGCTCCTATAATTCACCCCTCCACTTT.

The CDR3 sequence is CASSPRSQPQHF. The DNA of the CDR3 is TGTGCCAGCAGCCCCCGCAGTCAGCCCCAGCATTTT. The V call is TRBV7-3, the J call TRBJ1-5; D is unresolved. V was clipped by 5 bases and J by 6 bases, with 8 bases between them. The germline CDR1 and CDR2 sequences are SGHTA and FQGTGA. The CDR3 has 12 residues. The whole variable domain, remainder taken from reference TRBV7-3 and TRBJ1-5, is GAGVSQTPSNKVTEKGKYVELRCDPISGHTALYWYRQSLGQGPEFLIYFQGTGAADDSGLPNDRFFAVRPEGSVSTLKIQRTERGDSAVYLCASSPRSQPQHFGDGTRLSIL.

DNA of the CDR3: TGTGCCAGCAGTTTGGCAGGGAGACAGCCCCAGCATTTT. Protein: CASSLAGRQPQHF. The V call is TRBV27, the J call TRBJ1-5; D may be TRBD1 (5 bases). Trimming left V 3 bases short and J 7 bases short, with 10 bases between. The germline V gene encodes CDR1 MNHEY and CDR2 SMNVEV (reference sequence). This CDR3 has 13 amino acids.

The CDR3 nucleotides read TGCGCCAGTTCACTAGCGGGGGGGCTCGGAGAGACCCAGTACTTC. It codes for CASSLAGGLGETQYF. This chain uses TRBV5-1 with TRBJ2-5, with 13 bases identical to TRBD2. The CDR3 sequence is 15 residues long. V trimming: 8 bases; J trimming: 4 bases; junction bases outside the gene matches: 8. Germline loops: CDR1 SGHRS, CDR2 YFSETQ.

V usage is TRBV3-1 (or the pseudogene TRBV3-2) and J usage is TRBJ1-5; the D gene is possibly TRBD1 (5 bases). Deletions cut 1 base from V and 5 bases from J, with 18 bases between. The germline V gene has CDR1 LGHDT and CDR2 YNNKEL (reference sequence). The CDR3 is 17 residues long. The CDR3, as DNA: TGTGCCAGCAGCCAAGGGGTTTGGGAGGGGAGATATCAGCCCCAGCATTTT. Translating gives CASSQGVWEGRYQPQHF.

This clone was recorded once. The chain couples TRBV19 to TRBJ1-2; possible D gene TRBD1, 6 bases. This CDR3 spans 16 amino acids. V gave up 7 bases and J gave up 2 bases, with 20 bases separating them. Per the germline V gene, CDR1 is LNHDA and CDR2 is SQIVND (reference sequence). CDR3 region: CASTLHRTAANYGYTF. For the CDR3, the DNA is TGTGCCAGTACCCTACATAGGACAGCTGCCAACTATGGCTACACCTTC.

This clone appeared a single time. Other DNA sequences within the sample encode an identical CDR3. This chain links TRBV4-2 with TRBJ2-7, with 8 bases identical to TRBD2. V was clipped by 0 bases and J by 4 bases; unmatched bases: 8. There are 16 residues in the CDR3. Germline V gives CDR1 LGHNA, CDR2 YNFKEQ. The CDR3 here is CASSQDPSGGPYEQYF. The DNA of the CDR3 is TGTGCCAGCAGCCAAGATCCCAGCGGGGGCCCGTACGAGCAGTACTTC.

This clone came up once. This rearrangement joins TRBV7-3 to TRBJ1-3; the D is unclear. V was pared by 5 bases and J by 4 bases, with 18 bases between. This CDR3 comprises 16 residues. CDR1 and CDR2 from the germline V gene are SGHTA and FQGTGA. The CDR3 DNA follows: TGTGCCAGCAGCCCTCCTCTTTACGGGGTGGGAAACACCATATATTTT. Translation: CASSPPLYGVGNTIYF.

This clone was detected once. The rearrangement uses TRBV9 and TRBJ1-2; no definite D call. Per the germline V gene, CDR1 is SGDLS and CDR2 is YYNGEE. The CDR3 contains 11 residues. Trimming removed 3 bases at V and 8 bases at J, with 8 bases between. CDR3: CASSARRGYTF. The CDR3 DNA is TGTGCCAGCAGCGCCAGAAGAGGCTACACCTTC.